Below, one TCR beta chain is given with its context. Germline V gene data show CDR1 as SEHNR and CDR2 as FQNEAQ (reference sequence). With 11 bases removed from V and 2 bases from J, the gap between germline ends came to 18 bases. There are 15 residues in the CDR3. TCRdb's copy holds only in-frame clones and misses some; the assay was immunoSEQ multiplex PCR. Of a few hundred thousand clones listed, 86% are singletons. This sample is part of a study of blood T cell repertoires in COVID-19. V is TRBV7-9 and J is TRBJ2-2; D remains unclear. Sequencing was performed on peripheral blood. The clonotype originates from a woman aged 30 to 39 with active or convalescent COVID-19. CDR3: CASTPIRVNTGELFF. The DNA for the CDR3 is TGTGCCTCGACTCCTATCCGGGTAAACACCGGGGAGCTGTTTTTT.